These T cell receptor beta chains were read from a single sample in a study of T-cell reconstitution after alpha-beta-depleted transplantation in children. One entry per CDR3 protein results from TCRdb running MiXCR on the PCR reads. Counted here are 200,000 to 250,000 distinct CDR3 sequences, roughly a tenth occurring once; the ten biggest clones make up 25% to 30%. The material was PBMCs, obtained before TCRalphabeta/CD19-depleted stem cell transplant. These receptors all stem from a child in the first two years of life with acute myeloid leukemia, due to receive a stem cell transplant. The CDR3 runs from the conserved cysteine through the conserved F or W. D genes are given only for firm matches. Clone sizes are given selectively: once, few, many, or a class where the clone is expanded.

CDR3aa: CASSLMQIVDTQYF
CDR3nt: TGTGCCAGCAGCTTAATGCAGATCGTAGATACGCAGTATTTT
abundance: many
j_gene: TRBJ2-3
v_gene: TRBV7-2
d_gene: NA

CDR3aa: CASSLDTGTYYGYTF
CDR3nt: TGTGCCAGCAGCTTAGACACAGGGACCTACTATGGCTACACCTTC
abundance: many
j_gene: TRBJ1-2
v_gene: TRBV7-9
d_gene: NA

CDR3aa: CASSRVGGSNQPQHF
CDR3nt: TGCGCCAGCAGCCGGGTCGGGGGGAGTAATCAGCCCCAGCATTTT
abundance: many
j_gene: TRBJ1-5
v_gene: TRBV5-1
d_gene: NA

CDR3aa: CASSFSDREDEQFF
CDR3nt: TGCGCCAGCAGCTTCTCCGATAGGGAAGATGAGCAGTTCTTC
abundance: NA
j_gene: TRBJ2-1
v_gene: TRBV5-1
d_gene: NA

CDR3aa: CASSQIDGYTF
CDR3nt: TGTGCCAGCAGCCAGATAGATGGCTACACCTTC
abundance: NA
j_gene: TRBJ1-2
v_gene: TRBV13
d_gene: NA

CDR3aa: CSAGTGGGTEAFF
CDR3nt: TGCAGCGCCGGGACAGGGGGGGGGACTGAAGCTTTCTTT
abundance: few
j_gene: TRBJ1-1
v_gene: TRBV29-1
d_gene: TRBD1

CDR3aa: CASSTHRAGNTIYF
CDR3nt: TGTGCCAGCAGTACCCACAGGGCTGGAAACACCATATATTTT
abundance: many
j_gene: TRBJ1-3
v_gene: TRBV6-1
d_gene: NA

CDR3aa: CAISGTGGETQYF
CDR3nt: TGTGCCATCAGTGGAACAGGGGGAGAGACCCAGTACTTC
abundance: NA
j_gene: TRBJ2-5
v_gene: TRBV10-3
d_gene: TRBD1

CDR3aa: CSDNEQFF
CDR3nt: TGCAGCGACAATGAGCAGTTCTTC
abundance: many
j_gene: TRBJ2-1
v_gene: TRBV29-1
d_gene: NA

CDR3aa: CASSLSGTRGAEAFF
CDR3nt: TGTGCCAGCAGCTTAAGCGGGACGCGGGGTGCTGAAGCTTTCTTT
abundance: few
j_gene: TRBJ1-1
v_gene: TRBV7-3
d_gene: NA

CDR3aa: CASSFRDRTNYGYTF
CDR3nt: TGCGCCAGCAGCTTCCGGGACAGGACTAACTATGGCTACACCTTC
abundance: many
j_gene: TRBJ1-2
v_gene: TRBV5-1
d_gene: TRBD1

CDR3aa: CASSLTSGGNGDTQYF
CDR3nt: TGTGCCAGCAGCTTGACTAGCGGGGGGAATGGAGATACGCAGTATTTT
abundance: many
j_gene: TRBJ2-3
v_gene: TRBV7-7
d_gene: TRBD2

CDR3aa: CASRATRTVNTEAFF
CDR3nt: TGTGCCAGCAGAGCGACACGGACGGTGAACACTGAAGCTTTCTTT
abundance: many
j_gene: TRBJ1-1
v_gene: TRBV3-1
d_gene: NA

CDR3aa: CASSATGPGDTEAFF
CDR3nt: TGTGCCAGCAGCGCTACAGGGCCTGGAGACACTGAAGCTTTCTTT
abundance: many
j_gene: TRBJ1-1
v_gene: TRBV11-2
d_gene: NA

CDR3aa: CASSQDDSSGRGDTQYF
CDR3nt: TGTGCCAGCAGCCAAGATGATTCCAGCGGGAGGGGAGATACGCAGTATTTT
abundance: many
j_gene: TRBJ2-3
v_gene: TRBV4-2
d_gene: TRBD2

CDR3aa: CASSQQGRSEKLFF
CDR3nt: TGCGCCAGCAGCCAACAGGGGAGAAGTGAAAAACTGTTTTTT
abundance: many
j_gene: TRBJ1-4
v_gene: TRBV5-1
d_gene: TRBD1

CDR3aa: CASLPTVQGEQFF
CDR3nt: TGTGCCAGCCTCCCCACAGTTCAGGGTGAGCAGTTCTTC
abundance: many
j_gene: TRBJ2-1
v_gene: TRBV12-3/TRBV12-4
d_gene: NA

CDR3aa: CASSWTAGPYEQYF
CDR3nt: TGCGCCAGCAGCTGGACGGCGGGGCCCTACGAGCAGTACTTC
abundance: many
j_gene: TRBJ2-7
v_gene: TRBV5-1
d_gene: NA

CDR3aa: CASSTATGFYEQFF
CDR3nt: TGTGCCAGCAGTACCGCGACAGGATTTTATGAGCAGTTCTTC
abundance: NA
j_gene: TRBJ2-1
v_gene: TRBV2
d_gene: NA

CDR3aa: CSARDPVTETQYF
CDR3nt: TGCAGTGCTAGAGATCCAGTAACGGAGACCCAGTACTTC
abundance: NA
j_gene: TRBJ2-5
v_gene: TRBV20-1
d_gene: NA

CDR3aa: CASSAGTMGETQYF
CDR3nt: TGTGCCAGCAGTGCCGGGACTATGGGAGAGACCCAGTACTTC
abundance: few
j_gene: TRBJ2-5
v_gene: TRBV6-2/TRBV6-3
d_gene: TRBD2

CDR3aa: CASSYSNLVQETQYF
CDR3nt: TGTGCCAGCAGTTACTCAAACTTAGTCCAAGAGACCCAGTACTTC
abundance: many
j_gene: TRBJ2-5
v_gene: TRBV6-2/TRBV6-3
d_gene: NA

CDR3aa: CASSPWVGQGDYEQYF
CDR3nt: TGTGCCAGCAGTCCCTGGGTGGGACAGGGTGACTACGAGCAGTACTTC
abundance: many
j_gene: TRBJ2-7
v_gene: TRBV12-3/TRBV12-4
d_gene: TRBD1

CDR3aa: CASSPVGRLIPDTQYF
CDR3nt: TGTGCCAGCAGCCCGGTCGGCAGGCTCATCCCAGATACGCAGTATTTT
abundance: many
j_gene: TRBJ2-3
v_gene: TRBV6-5
d_gene: NA

CDR3aa: CASRLGLGNTEAFF
CDR3nt: TGTGCCAGCAGGCTGGGCTTAGGGAACACTGAAGCTTTCTTT
abundance: few
j_gene: TRBJ1-1
v_gene: TRBV28
d_gene: NA

CDR3aa: CASNKEEGDPYEQYF
CDR3nt: TGTGCCAGCAACAAAGAGGAAGGGGACCCCTACGAGCAGTACTTC
abundance: many
j_gene: TRBJ2-7
v_gene: TRBV7-9
d_gene: NA

CDR3aa: CASSVDRGYEQYF
CDR3nt: TGTGCCAGCAGTGTGGACAGGGGCTACGAGCAGTACTTC
abundance: many
j_gene: TRBJ2-7
v_gene: TRBV27
d_gene: TRBD1

CDR3aa: CASSLIGKNEQFF
CDR3nt: TGCGCCAGCAGCTTGATCGGGAAAAATGAGCAGTTCTTC
abundance: many
j_gene: TRBJ2-1
v_gene: TRBV5-1
d_gene: NA

CDR3aa: CATSDISFGEQFF
CDR3nt: TGTGCCACCAGTGATATATCGTTCGGTGAGCAGTTCTTC
abundance: many
j_gene: TRBJ2-1
v_gene: TRBV24-1
d_gene: NA

CDR3aa: CASSQWLAGDNEQFF
CDR3nt: TGCGCCAGCAGCCAATGGCTAGCGGGGGACAATGAGCAGTTCTTC
abundance: many
j_gene: TRBJ2-1
v_gene: TRBV4-1
d_gene: TRBD2

CDR3aa: CASRKGLAGADTQYF
CDR3nt: TGTGCCAGCAGAAAAGGACTAGCGGGGGCAGATACGCAGTATTTT
abundance: many
j_gene: TRBJ2-3
v_gene: TRBV6-1
d_gene: TRBD2

CDR3aa: CASSPAGRLSGYTF
CDR3nt: TGTGCCAGCAGCCCCGCGGGCAGGTTGAGTGGCTACACCTTC
abundance: many
j_gene: TRBJ1-2
v_gene: TRBV12-3/TRBV12-4
d_gene: NA

CDR3aa: CASSEPTERYTF
CDR3nt: TGCGCCAGCAGTGAGCCGACAGAGCGCTACACCTTC
abundance: once
j_gene: TRBJ1-2
v_gene: TRBV10-2
d_gene: NA

CDR3aa: CSALSINEQFF
CDR3nt: TGCAGTGCCCTCTCGATAAATGAGCAGTTCTTC
abundance: many
j_gene: TRBJ2-1
v_gene: TRBV20-1
d_gene: NA

CDR3aa: CASGRGEAGNTIYF
CDR3nt: TGCGCCAGCGGGAGAGGGGAGGCTGGAAACACCATATATTTT
abundance: many
j_gene: TRBJ1-3
v_gene: TRBV5-1
d_gene: NA

CDR3aa: CASSLEGPDEQFF
CDR3nt: TGTGCCAGCAGCTTAGAAGGACCCGATGAGCAGTTCTTC
abundance: many
j_gene: TRBJ2-1
v_gene: TRBV7-2
d_gene: NA

CDR3aa: CASSPTWATEAFF
CDR3nt: TGTGCCAGCAGCCCCACCTGGGCCACTGAAGCTTTCTTT
abundance: many
j_gene: TRBJ1-1
v_gene: TRBV7-9
d_gene: NA

CDR3aa: CASSGATNQPQHF
CDR3nt: TGTGCCAGCAGCGGGGCCACGAATCAGCCCCAGCATTTT
abundance: many
j_gene: TRBJ1-5
v_gene: TRBV5-5
d_gene: NA

CDR3aa: CSVGDSEESPLHF
CDR3nt: TGCAGCGTGGGGGACAGTGAGGAATCACCCCTCCACTTT
abundance: many
j_gene: TRBJ1-6
v_gene: TRBV29-1
d_gene: TRBD1